The sample holds many counts of the clone carrying this TCR beta chain. Its target is not known. This record comes from a study of quantifying T cell responses using KT2 cells. Background on the study: cDNA was made from DNase-treated RNA using alpha and beta constant primers. Notes on the study in general: At about one KT2 cell per 100,000 PBMC, KT2 sequences were still detected.

A single-stranded UMI oligo with SP2 sequence was ligated to cDNA 3' ends. First-round PCR used three to five cycles and beta primers RC1.1 and RC1.2 covering TRBC1 and TRBC2. Separate processing of TCR alpha and beta chains began at the second PCR. TCRdb reprocessed the UMI-ligation and nested PCR reads with MiXCR, giving one entry per CDR3 protein. The sample lists 25,000 to 35,000 distinct CDR3 sequences, roughly 8% occurring once. V gave up 3 bases and J gave up 2 bases; unmatched junction bases: 2. There are 15 residues in the CDR3. From germline, CDR1 is SGHTA and CDR2 FQGTGA. The sample is PBMC spiked with counted cells of clone KT2.

The sequence was collected from a human donor. The rearrangement links TRBV7-3 to TRBJ2-3, with 10 bases fitting TRBD1. The sequenced material came from PBMCs spiked with cells of the T cell clone KT2. This CDR3 is CASSLDRGFTDTQYF. CDR3 in DNA: TGTGCCAGCAGCTTGGACAGGGGGTTCACAGATACGCAGTATTTT.